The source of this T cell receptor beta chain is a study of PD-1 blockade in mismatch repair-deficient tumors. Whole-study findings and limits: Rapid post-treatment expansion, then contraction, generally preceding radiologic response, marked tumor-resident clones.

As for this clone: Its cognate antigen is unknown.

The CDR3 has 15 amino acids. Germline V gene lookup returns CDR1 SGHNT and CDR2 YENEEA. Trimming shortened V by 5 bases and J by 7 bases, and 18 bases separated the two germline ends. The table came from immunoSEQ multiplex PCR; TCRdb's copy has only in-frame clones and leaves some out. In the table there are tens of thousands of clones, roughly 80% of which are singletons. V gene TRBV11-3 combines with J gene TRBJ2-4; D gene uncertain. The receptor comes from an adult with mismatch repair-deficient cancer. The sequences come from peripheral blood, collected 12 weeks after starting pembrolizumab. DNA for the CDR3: TGTGCCAGCAGCCCCCGGGTGGGGTTAGAGAACATTCAGTACTTC. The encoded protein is CASSPRVGLENIQYF.